The TCR beta chain described here comes from a study of molecular identifiers for immune sequencing clone quantification. This CDR3 comprises 15 residues. Germline-derived CDR1 and CDR2 are MNHEY and SVGAGI. The J segment lost 2 bases and the V segment lost 6 bases, leaving 5 bases of the junction unmatched. Naive CD8 T cells were sorted as CD8+CD4-CCR7+CD45RA+. TCRdb reprocessed the PCR reads via MiXCR and lists one record per CDR3 protein. The table shows about 330,000 distinct CDR3 sequences, with 24% occurring only once. The sample taken for sequencing was naive CD8+ T cells from blood, with Jurkat cell RNA spiked in. Subset of the sample: FACS-sorted CD8+CD4-CCR7+CD45RA+ naive T cells. The origin of this receptor is a human donor in good health. Some libraries in this study had Jurkat cell RNA spiked in. The V and J genes are TRBV6-5 and TRBJ1-5; 9 bases are shared with TRBD1. The CDR3 DNA follows: TGTGCCAGCAGAACCGGACAGGGGCGCAATCAGCCCCAGCATTTT. Its protein product is CASRTGQGRNQPQHF.